A single sample gave rise to the 16 T cell receptor beta chains below, sequenced in a study of tumor-infiltrating lymphocytes in primary liver carcinoma. Unsorted bulk tissue of about 20-32 mg yielded co-extracted RNA and DNA. With a constant-region primer, TCR beta cDNA was made from about 0.55 ug of total RNA. Three nested multiplex PCR rounds of slightly modified ARM-PCR generated TCR beta libraries. The two initial PCR rounds, roughly 9 cycles each, used TRBV1-TRBV30 forward and C-beta reverse primers. Each CDR3 protein gets one entry after TCRdb re-called the multiplex PCR reads with MiXCR. Of 150,000 to 200,000 distinct CDR3 sequences listed, 70% to 90% were seen once; the top ten hold 15% to 20%. Sequencing was performed on tumor tissue from primary liver carcinoma. These receptors were obtained from a middle-aged man with primary liver carcinoma and hepatitis B virus infection.

Comments on this clonotype: One base away lies a much larger clone, so this may be a sequencing read error. The V and J genes are TRBV19 and TRBJ2-7, with 7 bases identical to TRBD2. The CDR3 has 15 residues. V lost 5 bases, J lost 6 bases, and 13 bases stayed unmatched. CDR1 and CDR2 (germline): LNHDA, SQIVND (reference sequence). The CDR3 DNA reads as TGTGCCAGTAGTTCCGGTAGGACTAGTATTTTCGAGCAGTACTTC. Its translation: CASSSGRTSIFEQYF.

This clonotype was seen more than once but under ten times. The DNA for the CDR3 is TGTGCCAGTAGTATATCGGGTGCCGGGACCGGGGAGCTGTTTTTT. Encoded protein: CASSISGAGTGELFF. This chain connects TRBV19 to TRBJ2-2; D remains unclear. This CDR3 region has 15 residues. Germline V lookup: CDR1 LNHDA, CDR2 SQIVND (reference sequence). V gave up 2 bases and J gave up 5 bases, with 12 bases separating them.

Comments on this clonotype: A much more abundant neighbour one base away suggests this may be a read error. The chain recombines TRBV11-2 with TRBJ1-2; D possibly corresponds to TRBD1 (6 bases). The germline CDR1 and CDR2 sequences are SGHAT and FQNNGV. This CDR3 is 13 amino acids long. V was trimmed by 7 bases and J by 8 bases, leaving 17 bases between them. CDR3: CASIAGAGRGYTF. Written as DNA, the CDR3 is TGTGCCAGCATCGCGGGGGCAGGGCGGGGCTACACCTTC. The whole variable domain, filled in from reference TRBV11-2 and TRBJ1-2, reads EAGVAQSPRYKIIEKRQSVAFWCNPISGHATLYWYQQILGQGPKLLIQFQNNGVVDDSQLPKDRFSAERLKGVDSTLKIQPAKLEDSAVYLCASIAGAGRGYTFGSGTRLTVV.

Comment on this clonotype: Just one base apart from a much larger clone, this may be a read error. The chain has TRBV5-1 and TRBJ2-7, with a tentative D call TRBD1 (6 bases). The germline V gene encodes CDR1 SGHRS and CDR2 YFSETQ. The V end was cut by 5 bases, the J end by 7 bases, with 10 bases between. This CDR3 has 11 amino acids. The chain's CDR3 is CASRRDREQYF. The CDR3 DNA sequence: TGCGCCAGCAGGCGTGACAGGGAGCAGTACTTC.

Of note for this clonotype: At one end the junction does not follow the germline gene, possibly because of a read error. The rearrangement links TRBV5-4 to TRBJ2-1; D gene ambiguous. In germline, CDR1 is SGHNT, CDR2 YYREEE (reference sequence). The length of the CDR3 is 14 residues. The CDR3 spells CASSSSRNYNEQFF. The CDR3 nucleotides read TGTGCCAGCAGCTCCTCTAGGAACTACAATGAGCAATTCTTC.

Comments on this clonotype: This may be a read error, as it is one base from a much larger clone. The rearrangement uses TRBV7-9 and TRBJ2-7; D is possibly TRBD1 or TRBD2 (5 bases each). The CDR3 loop spans 13 amino acids. CDR1 is SEHNR, CDR2 FQNEAQ, per germline (reference sequence). This chain's CDR3 is CTSSLQEASEQYF. The CDR3 nucleotides are TGTACCAGCAGCTTACAGGAGGCCTCCGAGCAGTACTTC.

This sequence joins TRBV12-3 or TRBV12-4 and TRBJ1-1; tentative D call: TRBD1 (5 bases). V gave up 3 bases and J gave up 4 bases, with 15 bases separating them. The CDR3 sequence is 15 residues long. For the CDR3, the DNA is TGTGCCAGCAGTTTCCCCTCATGGGGCAGCACTGAAGCTTTCTTT. Its protein is CASSFPSWGSTEAFF.

This clonotype has a handful of counts. Compared with germline, one end of the junction differs, possibly owing to a read error. The V call is TRBV29-1, the J call TRBJ2-7, with D tentatively TRBD2 (6 bases). The CDR3 spans 13 residues. CDR1 and CDR2 (germline): SQVTM, ANQGSEA. The CDR3: CSPPRLGTYEQYF. The CDR3 region has the DNA TGTAGCCCGCCGAGACTAGGTACCTACGAGCAGTACTTC.

As regards this clonotype: No conserved phenylalanine or tryptophan is present at the end of the CDR3, so a read error is the likely explanation. J is TRBJ1-1 and V is TRBV11-2; D gene uncertain. The CDR3 covers 13 residues. In germline, CDR1 is SGHAT, CDR2 FQNNGV. CDR3 protein: CASILGLNTEAFS. CDR3 bases: TGTGCCAGCATCTTAGGTCTGAACACTGAAGCTTTCTCT.

This clonotype was picked up one time. The V call is TRBV6-2 or TRBV6-3, the J call TRBJ2-1, with TRBD1 as a possible D gene (6 bases). V shed 1 base and J shed 15 bases, with 19 bases lying between them. This CDR3 has 14 amino acids. From germline, CDR1 is MNHEY and CDR2 SVGEGT. CDR3 in DNA: TGTGCCAGCAGTTACTTCGCGCAGAGACAGGTCCCGTTCTTC. Encoded protein: CASSYFAQRQVPFF.

The chain combines TRBV4-1 with TRBJ2-7, with D possibly matching TRBD2 (6 bases). The V gene lost 0 bases and the J gene lost 12 bases, with 21 bases spanning the gap. Per the germline V gene, CDR1 is MGHRA and CDR2 is YSYEKL. The CDR3 consists of 15 residues. In DNA form, the CDR3 reads TGCGCCAGCAGCCAAGATAAGACACTAGCCATGGCGCGGTACTTC. Its translation is CASSQDKTLAMARYF.

This clonotype came up once. The final CDR3 position lacks the conserved phenylalanine or tryptophan, pointing to a likely read error. The rearrangement joins TRBV4-3 to TRBJ2-1; TRBD1 agrees at 9 bases. The J segment lost 12 bases and the V segment lost 4 bases, leaving 16 bases of the junction unmatched. In germline, CDR1 is LGHNA, CDR2 YSLEER. This CDR3 is built from 16 residues. As DNA, the CDR3 is TGCGCCAGCAGCCGCTTCTCCGGGACAGGGATACAAGGGCAGTTCCTC. Its protein product is CASSRFSGTGIQGQFL.

Concerning this clonotype itself: Relative to the germline gene, one junction end is altered; a read error may explain this. The CDR3 region is CAIRDLPSVSYNELFF. The CDR3 region has the DNA TGTGCCATCAGAGACCTGCCATCTGTCTCCTACAATGAGCTGTTCTTC. The gene calls are TRBV10-3 and TRBJ2-1, with D hard to call. The CDR3 is made up of 16 amino acids. The germline V gene encodes CDR1 ENHRY and CDR2 SYGVKD.

CDR3 nucleotides: TGTGCCAGTAGTGAACAGGGGGCGAGGAGCAATGAAGCTTTCTTT. Residues: CASSEQGARSNEAFF. The chain links TRBV6-2 or TRBV6-3 to TRBJ1-1; 9 bases are a match to TRBD1. Germline loops: CDR1 MNHEY, CDR2 SVGEGT. This CDR3 comprises 15 residues. With 9 bases clipped from V and 7 bases from J, the junction kept 15 bases outside the gene matches.

This clonotype was detected only once. At one boundary the junction diverges from the germline segment, which might be a read error. This chain connects TRBV11-2 to TRBJ2-3; 7 positions match TRBD2. The CDR3 sequence is 17 residues long. The germline V gene encodes CDR1 SGHAT and CDR2 FQNNGV. The CDR3: CASSLDLGETSTDTQYF. The CDR3 DNA reads as TGTGCTAGCAGCTTAGATCTGGGGGAGACTAGCACAGATACTCAGTATTTT.

A word on this clonotype: This may come from a read error, since a much larger clone is one base off. J is TRBJ1-5 and V is TRBV28; D gene ambiguous. Germline V gives CDR1 MDHEN, CDR2 SYDVKM. Trimming cost V 5 bases and J 11 bases, with 13 bases left between them. CDR3 length equals 12 residues. The CDR3 sequence is CASSPDMSTQHF. DNA of the CDR3: TGTGCCAGCAGTCCCGACATGTCGACCCAGCATTTT.